Listed below are T cell receptor beta chains from one sample, sequenced in a study of T cell changes during pregnancy in multiple sclerosis. Here immunoSEQ multiplex PCR was the method, and the copy in TCRdb shows in-frame clones only, minus some. The repertoire holds roughly 38,000 clones, with around 89% as singletons. Here the sequenced sample was CD8+ T cells from peripheral blood mononuclear cells, taken in the third trimester of pregnancy. Receptor source: a female donor with multiple sclerosis, enrolled in a pregnancy study. Each CDR3 is given with its conserved first and last residue.

V: TRBV10-3; J: TRBJ2-2; CDR3: CATWGGTGELFF
V: TRBV9; J: TRBJ1-2; CDR3: CASNQAFGYGYTF
V: TRBV27; J: TRBJ2-4; CDR3: CASKTSGRGIQYF
V: TRBV6-4; J: TRBJ2-2; CDR3: CASSPTGTTEHGELFF
V: TRBV21-1; J: TRBJ2-2; CDR3: CASSKGATGSGELFF
V: TRBV19; J: TRBJ2-7; CDR3: CASSSGGGPEQYF
V: TRBV27; J: TRBJ2-6; CDR3: CASSLGQGAGANVLTF
V: TRBV4-3; J: TRBJ2-7; CDR3: CASSQGQGDLGYEQYF
V: TRBV30; J: TRBJ1-1; CDR3: CAWQWTVNTEAFF
V: TRBV10-3; J: TRBJ1-1; CDR3: CAISPNGRGAEAFF
V: TRBV11-2; J: TRBJ1-6; CDR3: CASRSRGSPLHF
V: TRBV28; J: TRBJ2-7; CDR3: CASSLPGVRGLYEQYF
V: TRBV27; J: TRBJ1-5; CDR3: CASSPSPQGILEPQHF
V: TRBV9; J: TRBJ2-5; CDR3: CASSARRSSLETQYF
V: TRBV5-1; J: TRBJ2-7; CDR3: CASSWNGGGNLYF
V: TRBV4-3; J: TRBJ2-2; CDR3: CASSQAGWDTGELFF
V: TRBV2; J: TRBJ1-2; CDR3: CASSERRVLVVDGYTF
V: TRBV11-2; J: TRBJ2-1; CDR3: CASSYTFSAYNEQFF
V: TRBV2; J: TRBJ2-2; CDR3: CASSLGQGAGELFF
V: TRBV27; J: TRBJ2-7; CDR3: CASSLYGTGLYEQYF
V: TRBV10-3; J: TRBJ1-1; CDR3: CAIHPGGLSTEAFF
V: TRBV19; J: TRBJ2-5; CDR3: CASSTTGWGTQYF
V: TRBV6-1; J: TRBJ2-3; CDR3: CASSEVSGGAEDTQYF
V: TRBV28; J: TRBJ2-7; CDR3: CASSFPTPGSEQYF
V: TRBV7-9; J: TRBJ2-7; CDR3: CASSHSTAYYEQYF
V: TRBV5-1; J: TRBJ2-7; CDR3: CASGEGQARPYEQYF
V: TRBV18; J: TRBJ1-3; CDR3: CASSPPTGDSGNTIYF
V: TRBV27; J: TRBJ2-1; CDR3: CASSSRAGGLNNEQFF
V: TRBV10-3; J: TRBJ2-1; CDR3: CAISESAGGPYNEQFF
V: TRBV9; J: TRBJ2-3; CDR3: CASSVEGQGGDTQYF
V: TRBV4-3; J: TRBJ2-2; CDR3: CASSWSVSNTGELFF
V: TRBV4-3; J: TRBJ2-7; CDR3: CASSPGTGATYEQYF
V: TRBV10-2; J: TRBJ2-7; CDR3: CASSGTGVYEQYF
V: TRBV29-1; J: TRBJ1-2; CDR3: CSVEDQTGAFGYTF
V: TRBV13; J: TRBJ2-7; CDR3: CASSLSTGIYEQYF
V: TRBV2; J: TRBJ1-6; CDR3: CARLDRGYNSPLHF
V: TRBV6-6; J: TRBJ1-1; CDR3: CASSYSAGEALF
V: TRBV13; J: TRBJ2-7; CDR3: CASSKAGTGGGRAEQYF
V: TRBV7-3; J: TRBJ2-7; CDR3: CASSLVQGAYEQYF
V: TRBV4-3; J: TRBJ2-6; CDR3: CASSLEGWVGANVLTF